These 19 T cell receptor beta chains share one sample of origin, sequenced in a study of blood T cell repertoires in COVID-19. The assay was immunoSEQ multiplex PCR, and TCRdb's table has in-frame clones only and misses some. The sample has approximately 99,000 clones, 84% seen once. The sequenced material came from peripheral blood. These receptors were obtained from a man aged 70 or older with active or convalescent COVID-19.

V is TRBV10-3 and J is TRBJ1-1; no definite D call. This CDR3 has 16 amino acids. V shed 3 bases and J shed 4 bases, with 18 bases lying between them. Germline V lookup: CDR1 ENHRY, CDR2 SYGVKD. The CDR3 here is CAISDPQTKVVTEAFF. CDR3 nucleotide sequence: TGTGCCATCAGTGATCCCCAGACAAAAGTGGTCACTGAAGCTTTCTTT.

The DNA of the CDR3 is TGTGCCAGCAGTCCAGGACAGGGGTCAAGAGTGTACACTGAAGCTTTCTTT. This encodes CASSPGQGSRVYTEAFF. The chain employs TRBV28 and TRBJ1-1; 9 bases line up with TRBD1. The junction had 13 bases not matched to a gene; V was cut back by 5 bases and J by 3 bases. The CDR3 extends over 17 amino acids. CDR1 MDHEN and CDR2 SYDVKM come from the germline V gene.

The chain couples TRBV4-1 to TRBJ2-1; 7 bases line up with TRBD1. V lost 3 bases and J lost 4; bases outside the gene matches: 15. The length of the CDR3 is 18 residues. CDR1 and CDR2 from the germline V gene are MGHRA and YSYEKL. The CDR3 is CASSQFTGADRVYNEQFF. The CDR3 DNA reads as TGCGCCAGCAGCCAGTTTACAGGGGCGGACCGGGTATACAATGAGCAGTTCTTC.

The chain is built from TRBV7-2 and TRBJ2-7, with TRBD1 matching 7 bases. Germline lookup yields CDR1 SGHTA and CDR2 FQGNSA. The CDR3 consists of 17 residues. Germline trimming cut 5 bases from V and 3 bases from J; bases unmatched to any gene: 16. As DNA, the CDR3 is TGTGCCAGCAGCCCAAAAAGGGAAATCCGGGACAGCTACGAGCAGTACTTC. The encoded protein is CASSPKREIRDSYEQYF.

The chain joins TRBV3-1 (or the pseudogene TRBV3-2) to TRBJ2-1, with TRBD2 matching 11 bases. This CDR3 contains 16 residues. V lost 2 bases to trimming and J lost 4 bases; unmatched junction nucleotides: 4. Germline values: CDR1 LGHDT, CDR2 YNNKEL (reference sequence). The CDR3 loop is CASSQRRTSGYNEQFF. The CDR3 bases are TGTGCCAGCAGCCAAAGACGGACTAGCGGGTACAATGAGCAGTTCTTC.

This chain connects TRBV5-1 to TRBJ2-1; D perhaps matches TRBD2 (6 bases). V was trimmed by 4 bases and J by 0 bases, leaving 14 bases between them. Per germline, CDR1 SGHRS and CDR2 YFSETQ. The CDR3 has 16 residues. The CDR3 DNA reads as TGCGCCAGCAGCAGCGTAGCGGCGAGCTCCTACAATGAGCAGTTCTTC. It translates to CASSSVAASSYNEQFF.

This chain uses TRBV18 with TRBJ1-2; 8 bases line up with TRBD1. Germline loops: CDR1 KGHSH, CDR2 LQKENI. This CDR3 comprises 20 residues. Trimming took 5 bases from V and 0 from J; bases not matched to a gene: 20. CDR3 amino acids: CASSSNRGGHLREANYGYTF. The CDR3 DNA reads TGTGCCAGCTCATCAAACAGGGGGGGCCACCTCCGAGAGGCTAACTATGGCTACACCTTC.

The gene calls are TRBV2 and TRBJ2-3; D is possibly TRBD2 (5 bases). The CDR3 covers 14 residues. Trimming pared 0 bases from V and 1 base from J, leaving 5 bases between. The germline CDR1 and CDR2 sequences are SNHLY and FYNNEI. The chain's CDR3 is CASSEARGTDTQYF. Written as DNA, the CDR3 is TGTGCCAGCAGTGAAGCGCGGGGCACAGATACGCAGTATTTT. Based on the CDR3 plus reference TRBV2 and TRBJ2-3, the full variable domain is EPEVTQTPSHQVTQMGQEVILRCVPISNHLYFYWYRQILGQKVEFLVSFYNNEISEKSEIFDDQFSVERPDGSNFTLKIRSTKLEDSAMYFCASSEARGTDTQYFGPGTRLTVL.

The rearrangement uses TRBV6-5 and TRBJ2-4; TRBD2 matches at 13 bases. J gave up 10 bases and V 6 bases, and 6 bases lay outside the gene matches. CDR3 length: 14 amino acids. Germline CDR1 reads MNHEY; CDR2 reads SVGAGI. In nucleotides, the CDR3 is TGTGCCAGCAGCAGAACACTAGCGGGGGGGATTCAGTACTTC. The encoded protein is CASSRTLAGGIQYF.

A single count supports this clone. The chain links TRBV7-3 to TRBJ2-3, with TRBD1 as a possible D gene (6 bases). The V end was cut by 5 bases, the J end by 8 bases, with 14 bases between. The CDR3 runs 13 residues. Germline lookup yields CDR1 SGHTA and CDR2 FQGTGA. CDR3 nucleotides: TGTGCCAGCAGCCTTACAGGGCTAGCTACGCAGTATTTT. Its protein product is CASSLTGLATQYF.

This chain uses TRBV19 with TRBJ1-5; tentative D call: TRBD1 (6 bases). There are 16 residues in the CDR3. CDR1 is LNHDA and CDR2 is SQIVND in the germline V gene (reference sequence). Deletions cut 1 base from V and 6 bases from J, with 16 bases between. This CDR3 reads CASSIVGRGMFQPQHF. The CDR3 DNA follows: TGTGCCAGTAGTATAGTTGGCAGGGGAATGTTTCAGCCCCAGCATTTT.

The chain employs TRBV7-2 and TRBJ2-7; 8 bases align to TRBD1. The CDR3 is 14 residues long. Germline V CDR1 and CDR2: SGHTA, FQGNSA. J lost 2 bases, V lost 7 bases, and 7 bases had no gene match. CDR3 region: CASTIQGGAYEQYF. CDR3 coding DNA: TGTGCCAGCACAATACAGGGGGGTGCCTACGAGCAGTACTTC.

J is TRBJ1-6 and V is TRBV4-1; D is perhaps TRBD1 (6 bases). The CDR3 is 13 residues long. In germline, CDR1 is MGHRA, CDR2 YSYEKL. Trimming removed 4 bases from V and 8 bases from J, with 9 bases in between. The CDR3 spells CASSRTGYSPLHF. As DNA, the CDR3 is TGCGCCAGCAGCCGAACAGGGTATTCACCCCTCCACTTT.

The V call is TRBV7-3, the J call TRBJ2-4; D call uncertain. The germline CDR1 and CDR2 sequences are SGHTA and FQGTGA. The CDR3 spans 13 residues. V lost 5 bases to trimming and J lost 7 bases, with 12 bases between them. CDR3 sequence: CASSDDPRNIQYF. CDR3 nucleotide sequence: TGTGCCAGCAGCGACGACCCTAGGAACATTCAGTACTTC.

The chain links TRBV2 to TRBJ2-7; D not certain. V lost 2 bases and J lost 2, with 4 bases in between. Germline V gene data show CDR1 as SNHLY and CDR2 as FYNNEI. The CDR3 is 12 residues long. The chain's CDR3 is CASSEITYEQYF. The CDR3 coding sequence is TGTGCCAGCAGTGAAATAACCTACGAGCAGTACTTC.

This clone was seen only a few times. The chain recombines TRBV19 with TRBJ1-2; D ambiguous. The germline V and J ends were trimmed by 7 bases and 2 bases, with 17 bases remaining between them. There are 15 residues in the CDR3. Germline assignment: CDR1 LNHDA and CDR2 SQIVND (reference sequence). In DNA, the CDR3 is TGTGCCAGTACATTCCGGGAGCTGGGAAACTATGGCTACACCTTC. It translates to CASTFRELGNYGYTF.

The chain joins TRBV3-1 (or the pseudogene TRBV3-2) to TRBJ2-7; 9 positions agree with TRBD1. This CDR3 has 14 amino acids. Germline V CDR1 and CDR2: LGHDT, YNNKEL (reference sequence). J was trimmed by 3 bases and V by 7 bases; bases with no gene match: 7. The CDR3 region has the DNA TGTGCCAGCATAAAGAGACAGGGGGTCTACGAGCAGTACTTC. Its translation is CASIKRQGVYEQYF.

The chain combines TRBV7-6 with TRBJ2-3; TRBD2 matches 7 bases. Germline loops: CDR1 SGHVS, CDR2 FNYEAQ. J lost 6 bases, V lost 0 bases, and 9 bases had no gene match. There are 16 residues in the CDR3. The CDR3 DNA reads TGTGCCAGCAGCTTAGCGTCAGCGGGGCCCGGGGATACGCAGTATTTT. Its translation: CASSLASAGPGDTQYF. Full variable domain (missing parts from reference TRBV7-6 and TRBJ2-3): GAGVSQSPRYKVTKRGQDVALRCDPISGHVSLYWYRQALGQGPEFLTYFNYEAQQDKSGLPNDRFSAERPEGSISTLTIQRTEQRDSAMYRCASSLASAGPGDTQYFGPGTRLTVL.

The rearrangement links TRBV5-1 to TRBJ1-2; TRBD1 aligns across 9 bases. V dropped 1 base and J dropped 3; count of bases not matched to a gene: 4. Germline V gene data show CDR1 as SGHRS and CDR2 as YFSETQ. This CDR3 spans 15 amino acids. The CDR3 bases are TGCGCCAGCAGCTTGACAGGGGGCGGTGACTATGGCTACACCTTC. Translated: CASSLTGGGDYGYTF.